These 17 T cell receptor beta chains were all obtained from the same sample, sequenced in a study of cytomegalovirus exposure and HLA in healthy donors. The PCR ran on 60 Vbeta and 13 Jbeta primers. Data came from immunoSEQ multiplex PCR; TCRdb stores just in-frame clones and leaves some out. The table lists about 120,000 clones, over 65% of them singletons, with roughly 2.5% in the top ten. The sample comprised PBMCs. The receptors were sampled from a woman in her forties in good health and CMV-seropositive.

This chain joins TRBV27 and TRBJ1-1, with D unclear. Looked up from germline, CDR1 is MNHEY and CDR2 is SMNVEV (reference sequence). This CDR3 has 14 residues. V lost 3 bases, J lost 3 bases, and 11 bases lay in between. The CDR3 region is CASSFYGPDTEAFF. The CDR3 DNA sequence: TGTGCCAGCAGTTTTTATGGGCCGGACACTGAAGCTTTCTTT.

This chain connects TRBV9 to TRBJ2-1; 8 bases match TRBD1. V shed 7 bases and J 2 bases; nucleotides not matched to a gene: 2. The CDR3 contains 13 residues. Germline CDR1 and CDR2: SGDLS and YYNGEE. The CDR3 reads CASGQGTYNEQFF. The CDR3 nucleotides are TGTGCCAGCGGACAGGGAACCTACAATGAGCAGTTCTTC.

The V gene is TRBV5-8, the J gene TRBJ2-2, with D maybe TRBD1 (8 bases). The CDR3 is 16 amino acids. The V gene lost 4 bases and the J gene lost 2 bases, with 15 bases spanning the gap. Germline values: CDR1 SGHTS, CDR2 YDEGEE. CDR3 DNA: TGTGCCAGCAGCCGGGGGGACAGGCTCAACACCGGGGAGCTGTTTTTT. The encoded protein is CASSRGDRLNTGELFF.

The rearrangement links TRBV10-3 to TRBJ1-4; D ambiguous. CDR1 and CDR2 from the germline V gene are ENHRY and SYGVKD. The CDR3 has 16 residues. Trimming cost V 6 bases and J 3 bases, with 17 bases left between them. The CDR3 region has the DNA TGTGCCATCAGCCCCATAGAGGGCCTGGCTAATGAAAAACTGTTTTTT. Translating it yields CAISPIEGLANEKLFF.

As for this clone: Other DNA sequences in the sample encode the same CDR3. V is TRBV9 and J is TRBJ1-1, with 7 bases identical to TRBD1. There are 15 residues in the CDR3. Germline values: CDR1 SGDLS, CDR2 YYNGEE. J gave up 1 base and V 3 bases, and 6 bases lay outside the gene matches. The CDR3 DNA is TGTGCCAGCAGCGCTCATGGACAGGAGAACACTGAAGCTTTCTTT. It specifies CASSAHGQENTEAFF. Drawing the rest from reference TRBV9 and TRBJ1-1, the complete variable domain is DSGVTQTPKHLITATGQRVTLRCSPRSGDLSVYWYQQSLDQGLQFLIQYYNGEERAKGNILERFSAQQFPDLHSELNLSSLELGDSALYFCASSAHGQENTEAFFGQGTRLTVV.

This chain uses TRBV5-1 with TRBJ2-2; D is possibly TRBD1 (5 bases). Trimming removed 0 bases from V and 1 base from J, with 7 bases in between. The CDR3 is made up of 15 amino acids. Germline CDR1 and CDR2: SGHRS and YFSETQ. The CDR3 nucleotides are TGCGCCAGCAGCTTGGCTGACAGGAACACCGGGGAGCTGTTTTTT. It is translated as CASSLADRNTGELFF.

The chain has TRBV6-5 and TRBJ1-1; 8 nucleotides align to TRBD1. The V gene end was trimmed by 1 base and the J gene end by 1 base; junction bases not matched to a gene: 2. CDR3 length: 15 amino acids. Germline CDR1 is MNHEY and CDR2 is SVGAGI. The chain's CDR3 is CASSYYGTGNTEAFF. Here the CDR3 DNA reads TGTGCCAGCAGTTACTATGGGACAGGGAACACTGAAGCTTTCTTT.

The sample holds a few counts of this clone. The CDR3 loop is CASSQEPAGLAGVGANVLTF. The CDR3 DNA is TGTGCCAGCAGCCAAGAACCGGCGGGACTAGCGGGGGTCGGGGCCAACGTCCTGACTTTC. The chain is built from TRBV4-2 and TRBJ2-6, with 14 bases that match TRBD2. J gave up 4 bases and V 0 bases, and 8 bases lay outside the gene matches. The CDR3 consists of 20 residues. The germline V gene has CDR1 LGHNA and CDR2 YNFKEQ.

About this clone: At one end the junction does not follow the germline gene, possibly because of a read error. The chain recombines TRBV6-5 with TRBJ1-2, with D possibly matching TRBD1 (5 bases). Looked up from germline, CDR1 is MNHEY and CDR2 is SVGAGI. This CDR3 is built from 14 residues. CDR3 bases: TGTGCCAGCAGTTACGGAGGGGCGACCTATGTCTACACCTTC. This sequence encodes CASSYGGATYVYTF.

J is TRBJ2-1 and V is TRBV15; the match to TRBD2 covers 7 bases. V gave up 1 base and J gave up 9 bases; unmatched junction bases: 6. Germline lookup yields CDR1 LNHNV and CDR2 YYDKDF (reference sequence). The CDR3 loop spans 14 amino acids. CDR3 sequence: CATSRVGLVGEQFF. The DNA for the CDR3 is TGTGCCACCAGCAGAGTCGGACTAGTGGGTGAGCAGTTCTTC.

The V and J genes are TRBV27 and TRBJ2-7; tentatively, D is TRBD2 (6 bases). This CDR3 is 15 amino acids long. V lost 2 bases and J lost 0, with 11 bases in between. The V gene's germline CDR1 is MNHEY and CDR2 SMNVEV (reference sequence). CDR3: CASSLRLASSYEQYF. The CDR3 bases are TGTGCCAGCAGTTTACGCCTAGCGAGCTCCTACGAGCAGTACTTC.

The V gene is TRBV5-1, the J gene TRBJ2-1, with D possibly being TRBD1 (5 bases). Per germline, CDR1 SGHRS and CDR2 YFSETQ. This CDR3 comprises 15 residues. The ends were cut back, 5 bases at V and 0 bases at J, with 12 bases in the middle. CDR3 loop: CASRTVGASYNEQFF. The DNA for the CDR3 is TGCGCCAGCAGGACCGTTGGGGCCTCCTACAATGAGCAGTTCTTC.

The rearrangement links TRBV10-3 to TRBJ2-1, with TRBD2 matching 8 bases. Germline-derived CDR1 and CDR2 are ENHRY and SYGVKD. V gave up 10 bases and J gave up 5 bases; unmatched junction bases: 7. The CDR3 totals 13 residues. The CDR3 protein is CATLAGTDNEQFF. CDR3 in DNA: TGTGCCACATTAGCGGGGACTGACAATGAGCAGTTCTTC.

The V and J genes are TRBV9 and TRBJ1-1, with unresolved D. This CDR3 region has 15 residues. CDR1 SGDLS and CDR2 YYNGEE come from the germline V gene. V was trimmed by 0 bases and J by 1 base, leaving 10 bases between them. CDR3 bases: TGTGCCAGCAGCGTAGTCGGAGGCACGAACACTGAAGCTTTCTTT. Its translation: CASSVVGGTNTEAFF.

This clone showed up just a few times. Other DNA sequences in this sample translate to the same CDR3. The genes are TRBV5-1 and TRBJ2-7; TRBD1 agrees at 9 bases. The CDR3 extends over 14 amino acids. Germline values: CDR1 SGHRS, CDR2 YFSETQ. Unmatched junction bases numbered 0, after V lost 0 bases and J lost 2 bases. This chain's CDR3 is CASSLGQGAYEQYF. As DNA, the CDR3 is TGCGCCAGCAGCTTGGGACAGGGGGCCTACGAGCAGTACTTC.

The J gene is TRBJ2-5, the V gene TRBV15; 8 bases agree with TRBD2. This CDR3 has 17 residues. Germline assignment: CDR1 LNHNV and CDR2 YYDKDF (reference sequence). V lost 1 base, J lost 5 bases, and 12 bases stayed unmatched. In DNA form, the CDR3 reads TGTGCCACCAGCAGAGGGGAGTCCAGCGGGAGTATCGAGACCCAGTACTTC. It translates to CATSRGESSGSIETQYF.

J is TRBJ2-5 and V is TRBV19; 8 bases are shared with TRBD1. Trimming cost V 5 bases and J 1 base; bases outside gene matches: 6. The germline V gene encodes CDR1 LNHDA and CDR2 SQIVND (reference sequence). This CDR3 spans 15 amino acids. The CDR3 loop is CASSRQGARQETQYF. Written as DNA, the CDR3 is TGTGCCAGTAGTCGGCAGGGGGCGCGCCAAGAGACCCAGTACTTC.